The 21 T cell receptor beta chains below come from one sample, sequenced in a study of metastatic and nonmetastatic thyroid tumors. Through MiXCR, TCRdb re-clonotyped the PCR reads. The sample lists 8,000 to 8,500 clones, 44% occurring once. No treatment had been given to any patient before thyroid surgery. Source material: tumor tissue. These receptors originate from a male donor with papillary thyroid cancer or a benign thyroid nodule (not recorded which). Some clones in this sample may be carry-over from other donors' samples.

The rearrangement links TRBV5-1 to TRBJ2-7; 7 nucleotides agree with TRBD1. CDR1 is SGHRS, CDR2 YFSETQ, per germline. V lost 0 bases to trimming and J lost 7 bases; unmatched junction nucleotides: 10. There are 15 residues in the CDR3. CDR3 DNA sequence: TGCGCCAGCAGCTTGGGGGTTACAGGGGCAGGAGAGCAGTACTTC. Translation gives CASSLGVTGAGEQYF.

This clone has more than one count but fewer than ten. The V and J genes are TRBV12-5 and TRBJ2-1; no reliable D call. Trimming shortened V by 1 base and J by 0 bases, and 7 bases separated the two germline ends. The CDR3 extends over 15 amino acids. Germline V gene lookup returns CDR1 LGHNT and CDR2 FRNRAP. The CDR3 region is CASGLGVNSYNEQFF. As DNA, the CDR3 is TGTGCTAGTGGTTTGGGGGTAAACTCCTACAATGAGCAGTTCTTC.

By sample fraction, this clone is medium-sized. This chain joins TRBV6-1 and TRBJ1-2; D is undetermined. Germline CDR1 MNHNS, CDR2 SASEGT. The CDR3 runs 13 residues. V shed 11 bases and J shed 2 bases, with 15 bases lying between them. This chain's CDR3 is CAAFRESNYGYTF. The CDR3 bases are TGTGCCGCCTTTCGCGAGTCAAACTATGGCTACACCTTC.

The rearrangement links TRBV20-1 to TRBJ2-7; 9 bases line up with TRBD2. The CDR3 consists of 15 residues. In germline, CDR1 is DFQATT, CDR2 SNEGSKA (reference sequence). The V segment lost 0 bases and the J segment 6 bases; nucleotides outside the gene matches: 9. In DNA form, the CDR3 reads TGCAGTGCTAGAGACCTTAGCGGGGGCCCCTCCGAGCAGTACTTC. Encoded protein: CSARDLSGGPSEQYF.

This clone is termed medium-sized. The chain couples TRBV7-2 to TRBJ2-7, with a possible D match to TRBD2 (6 bases). Looked up from germline, CDR1 is SGHTA and CDR2 is FQGNSA. With 5 bases removed from V and 7 bases from J, the gap between germline ends came to 15 bases. The CDR3 contains 13 residues. CDR3 amino acids: CASSPLGGGEQYF. In nucleotides, the CDR3 is TGTGCCAGCAGCCCCTTGGGAGGAGGGGAGCAGTACTTC.

The chain joins TRBV6-4 to TRBJ2-6, with 9 positions matching TRBD1. J gave up 2 bases and V 11 bases, and 10 bases lay outside the gene matches. CDR1 is MRHNA, CDR2 SNTAGT, per germline. The CDR3 is 16 residues long. The CDR3 is CAAASGTGTGANVLTF. CDR3 bases: TGTGCCGCCGCCTCCGGGACAGGGACTGGGGCCAACGTCCTGACTTTC.

The sample holds many counts of this clone. In DNA, the CDR3 is TGTGCCAGCAGGACAGGGGCGGTTGGCGAGCAGTACTTC. Encoded protein: CASRTGAVGEQYF. This chain links TRBV27 with TRBJ2-7; 8 bases map to TRBD1. Germline V CDR1 and CDR2: MNHEY, SMNVEV (reference sequence). With V trimmed by 6 bases and J by 6 bases, 7 bases remained unmatched. CDR3 length: 13 residues.

The rearrangement joins TRBV30 to TRBJ2-3, with D perhaps matching TRBD2 (6 bases). Germline V lookup: CDR1 GTSNPN, CDR2 SVGIG (reference sequence). This CDR3 region has 14 residues. The V and J ends lost 3 bases and 2 bases respectively, with 12 bases between them. The CDR3 sequence: CAWSPGENTDTQYF. CDR3 sequence (DNA): TGTGCCTGGAGCCCGGGGGAGAACACAGATACGCAGTATTTT. The full variable domain, completed using reference TRBV30 and TRBJ2-3, is SQTIHQWPATLVQPVGSPLSLECTVEGTSNPNLYWYRQAAGRGLQLLFYSVGIGQISSEVPQNLSASRPQDRQFILSSKKLLLSDSGFYLCAWSPGENTDTQYFGPGTRLTVL.

The sample holds a few counts of this clone. The chain uses TRBV27 and TRBJ1-2; D possibly corresponds to TRBD1 (5 bases). The CDR3 is made up of 16 amino acids. Between the trimmed V and J ends, which lost 2 bases and 0 bases, there was a span of 13 bases. Germline V gene data show CDR1 as MNHEY and CDR2 as SMNVEV (reference sequence). The CDR3 bases are TGTGCCAGCAGTTTAACCCGGGGCGCTACTAACTATGGCTACACCTTC. Its protein product is CASSLTRGATNYGYTF.

This clone turned up a few times. The chain uses TRBV12-3 or TRBV12-4 and TRBJ2-7; TRBD1 or TRBD2 may be the D gene (5 bases each). The CDR3 is made up of 14 amino acids. Trimming removed 5 bases at V and 3 bases at J, with 14 bases between. CDR3 DNA: TGTGCCAGCAGTCCCCGGGACGGCTACTACGAGCAGTACTTC. It encodes CASSPRDGYYEQYF.

This clone was seen once. The chain joins TRBV9 to TRBJ1-5; the D gene is possibly TRBD1 (5 bases). Germline V lookup: CDR1 SGDLS, CDR2 YYNGEE. The CDR3 loop spans 16 amino acids. With 0 bases removed from V and 0 bases from J, the gap between germline ends came to 10 bases. This CDR3 reads CASSVGPTASNQPQHF. CDR3 in DNA: TGTGCCAGCAGCGTAGGCCCGACAGCTAGCAATCAGCCCCAGCATTTT.

This clone was counted between two and nine times. The junction differs from germline at one of its ends, possibly a read error. The chain recombines TRBV6-2 or TRBV6-3 with TRBJ2-1; 14 nucleotides align to TRBD2. Germline CDR1 is MNHEY and CDR2 is SVGEGT. The CDR3 consists of 18 residues. CDR3 sequence: CASTYGTSGSLSLNEQFF. In nucleotides, the CDR3 is TGTGCCAGCACTTACGGGACTAGCGGGAGCCTGAGTTTAAATGAGCAGTTCTTC.

The rearrangement uses TRBV7-3 and TRBJ2-1; 7 positions agree with TRBD2. V gave up 4 bases and J gave up 2 bases; unmatched junction bases: 5. The germline V gene encodes CDR1 SGHTA and CDR2 FQGTGA. The CDR3 is made up of 15 amino acids. Here the CDR3 DNA reads TGTGCCAGCAGCTCCGGGGGGACTACCTACAATGAGCAGTTCTTC. Encoded protein: CASSSGGTTYNEQFF.

This sequence joins TRBV5-1 and TRBJ2-1, with a weak D call TRBD1 (7 bases). Germline V gives CDR1 SGHRS, CDR2 YFSETQ. CDR3 size: 15 residues. Trimming cost V 5 bases and J 4 bases, with 16 bases left between them. The CDR3 coding sequence is TGCGCCAGCAGTCCGGAGGGACAGCAATACAATGAGCAGTTCTTC. It encodes CASSPEGQQYNEQFF.

This clone ranks as large (0.1 to 1%). The V call is TRBV10-1, the J call TRBJ2-7, with D unresolved. This CDR3 is built from 12 residues. V was cut by 6 bases and J by 4 bases, with 10 bases left in between. CDR1 is WNHNN and CDR2 is SYGVQD in the germline V gene (reference sequence). In DNA, the CDR3 is TGCGCCAGCAGGCCCTTACCATACGAGCAGTACTTC. As protein: CASRPLPYEQYF.

This clone was detected many times. The V and J genes are TRBV6-6 and TRBJ2-7; either TRBD1 or TRBD2 may fit D (5 bases each). The CDR3 consists of 15 residues. V was cut by 0 bases and J by 5 bases, with 14 bases left in between. CDR1 MNHNY and CDR2 SVGAGI come from the germline V gene (reference sequence). Here the CDR3 DNA reads TGTGCCAGCAGTTACTCGATCGGGGTGGGACACGAGCAGTACTTC. Its protein product is CASSYSIGVGHEQYF.

This clone was counted between two and nine times. The chain combines TRBV2 with TRBJ1-2, with 11 bases matching TRBD1. This CDR3 comprises 13 residues. With V trimmed by 7 bases and J by 4 bases, 2 bases remained unmatched. Germline assignment: CDR1 SNHLY and CDR2 FYNNEI. In DNA form, the CDR3 reads TGTGCCAGCATGGGACAGGGGGTCTATGGCTACACCTTC. Translated: CASMGQGVYGYTF.

The genes are TRBV6-1 and TRBJ2-7; 9 nucleotides match TRBD1. CDR1 is MNHNS, CDR2 SASEGT, per germline. V lost 7 bases and J lost 6; bases outside the gene matches: 4. The CDR3 covers 12 residues. CDR3 amino acids: CASIGTGFEQYF. The CDR3 DNA follows: TGTGCCAGCATAGGGACAGGGTTCGAGCAGTACTTC.

In this sample, this clone is medium-sized. The chain has TRBV30 and TRBJ2-7, with D perhaps TRBD2 (5 bases). V lost 1 base and J 0 bases, leaving 7 bases between the germline ends. The CDR3 has 13 residues. CDR1 GTSNPN and CDR2 SVGIG come from the germline V gene (reference sequence). CDR3 nucleotides: TGTGCCTGGAGTGAAGGGAGCTCCTACGAGCAGTACTTC. Residues: CAWSEGSSYEQYF.

The V call is TRBV6-2 or TRBV6-3, the J call TRBJ2-7, with 9 bases that match TRBD1. After removal of 2 bases from V and 3 bases from J, the junction contained 11 bases not matched to a gene. CDR1 MNHEY and CDR2 SVGEGT come from the germline V gene. The CDR3 sequence is 17 residues long. CDR3 sequence (DNA): TGTGCCAGCAGTTACGAGAAAAATCCGGGACAGGGCTACGAGCAGTACTTC. Translated: CASSYEKNPGQGYEQYF.

The gene calls are TRBV20-1 and TRBJ2-3, with D possibly matching TRBD2 (5 bases). The CDR3 extends over 15 amino acids. From germline, CDR1 is DFQATT and CDR2 SNEGSKA (reference sequence). V lost 0 bases and J 6 bases, leaving 16 bases between the germline ends. The CDR3 DNA reads TGCAGTGCTAGAGATTTGGCCCGAGGGATCGATACGCAGTATTTT. Translation: CSARDLARGIDTQYF.